This T cell receptor (beta chain) was found in a study of cytomegalovirus exposure and HLA in healthy donors. Study results and caveats: Later analysis showed most CMV-associated TCR beta chains appearing HLA-restricted.

This clone occurred once. Its antigen is unknown. CDR1 SGHTA and CDR2 FQGNSA come from the germline V gene. After removal of 2 bases from V and 1 base from J, the junction contained 5 bases not matched to a gene. CDR3 length equals 17 residues. PCR amplification relied on 60 Vbeta primers (plus 13 Jbeta primers). TCRdb's copy holds only in-frame clones and misses some; the assay was immunoSEQ multiplex PCR. Of about 95,000 clones detected, roughly 71% appear once; the ten largest clones hold less than 5%. Among the donors, all were healthy bone marrow donors. Sequenced: PBMCs. The chain joins TRBV7-2 to TRBJ2-5; 12 nucleotides line up with TRBD2. The source of this sequence is a middle-aged woman in good health and CMV-seronegative. The CDR3 bases are TGTGCCAGCAGCTTATGGGTACTAGCGGGGGGCCAAGAGACCCAGTACTTC. It is translated as CASSLWVLAGGQETQYF. The whole variable domain, remainder taken from reference TRBV7-2 and TRBJ2-5, is GAGVSQSPSNKVTEKGKDVELRCDPISGHTALYWYRQSLGQGLEFLIYFQGNSAPDKSGLPSDRFSAERTGGSVSTLTIQRTQQEDSAVYLCASSLWVLAGGQETQYFGPGTRLLVL.